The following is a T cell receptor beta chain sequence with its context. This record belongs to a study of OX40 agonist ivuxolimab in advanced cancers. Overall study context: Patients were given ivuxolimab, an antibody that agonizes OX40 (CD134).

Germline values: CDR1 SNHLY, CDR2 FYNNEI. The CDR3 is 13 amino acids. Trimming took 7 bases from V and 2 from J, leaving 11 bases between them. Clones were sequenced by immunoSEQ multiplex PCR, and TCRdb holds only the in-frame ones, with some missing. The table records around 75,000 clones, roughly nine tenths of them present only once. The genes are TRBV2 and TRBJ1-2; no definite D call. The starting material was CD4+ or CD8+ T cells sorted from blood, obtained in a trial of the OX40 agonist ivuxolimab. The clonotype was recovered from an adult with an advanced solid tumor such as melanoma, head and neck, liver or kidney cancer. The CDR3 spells CASTSTGNYGYTF. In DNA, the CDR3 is TGTGCCAGCACCTCGACGGGAAACTATGGCTACACCTTC.